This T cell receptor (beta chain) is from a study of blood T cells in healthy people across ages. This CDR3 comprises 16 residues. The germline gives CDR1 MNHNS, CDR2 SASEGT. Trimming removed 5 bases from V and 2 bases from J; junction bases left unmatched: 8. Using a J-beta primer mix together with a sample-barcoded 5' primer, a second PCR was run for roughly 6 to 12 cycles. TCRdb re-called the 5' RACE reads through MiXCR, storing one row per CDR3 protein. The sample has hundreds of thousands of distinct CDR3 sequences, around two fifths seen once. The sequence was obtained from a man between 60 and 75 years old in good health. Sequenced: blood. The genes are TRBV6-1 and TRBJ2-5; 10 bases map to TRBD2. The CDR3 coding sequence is TGTGCCAGCAGTAGAAGCGGGGGGGCCGGGCAAGAGACCCAGTACTTC. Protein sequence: CASSRSGGAGQETQYF.